These T cell receptor beta chains were read from a single sample in a study of blood T cell repertoires in COVID-19. Using immunoSEQ multiplex PCR, the repertoire was profiled, and TCRdb retains in-frame clones only, with some absent. The sample shows about 68,000 clones, approximately 89% of them seen only once. Sequencing used peripheral blood. These TCRs come from a human donor in a cohort sampled during active COVID-19. CDR3s include the opening cysteine and the closing phenylalanine or tryptophan. The order of the fields is D gene, V gene, clone size, J gene, CDR3 DNA, CDR3 protein. D genes are given only for firm matches. Some rows mark clone size as missing; the rest say once, few, many or name a class of expanded clone.

d_gene: TRBD1
v_gene: TRBV2
abundance: -
j_gene: TRBJ1-2
CDR3nt: TGTGCCAGCATTGAAATCGAGGGGGCATCCAACTATGGCTACACCTTC
CDR3aa: CASIEIEGASNYGYTF

d_gene: TRBD1
v_gene: TRBV29-1
abundance: -
j_gene: TRBJ1-2
CDR3nt: TGCAGCGTTGCGCCCAGGGGGCGCGGGGACTATGGCTACACCTTC
CDR3aa: CSVAPRGRGDYGYTF

d_gene: -
v_gene: TRBV7-9
abundance: -
j_gene: TRBJ1-4
CDR3nt: TGTGCCAGCAGCGAGACAAATTTGGCTTTTGAAAAACTGTTTTTT
CDR3aa: CASSETNLAFEKLFF

d_gene: -
v_gene: TRBV19
abundance: -
j_gene: TRBJ1-1
CDR3nt: TGTGCCAGTAACAAAGAACAGCCGCCTAACACTGAAGCTTTCTTT
CDR3aa: CASNKEQPPNTEAFF

d_gene: TRBD1
v_gene: TRBV20-1
abundance: -
j_gene: TRBJ1-1
CDR3nt: TGCAGTGCCAGGGGGGTCCGTGAAGCTTTCTTT
CDR3aa: CSARGVREAFF

d_gene: -
v_gene: TRBV18
abundance: -
j_gene: TRBJ1-1
CDR3nt: TGTGCCAGCTCACCACGACAGGCCACTGAAGCTTTCTTT
CDR3aa: CASSPRQATEAFF

d_gene: TRBD1
v_gene: TRBV19
abundance: once
j_gene: TRBJ2-7
CDR3nt: TGTGCCAGTAGTTCCGGACAGGGGGGCGAGCAGTACTTC
CDR3aa: CASSSGQGGEQYF

d_gene: -
v_gene: TRBV7-2
abundance: -
j_gene: TRBJ2-2
CDR3nt: TGTGCCAGCAGCTTAGCCGCCGGGGAGCTGTTTTTT
CDR3aa: CASSLAAGELFF

d_gene: -
v_gene: TRBV19
abundance: -
j_gene: TRBJ2-3
CDR3nt: TGTGCCAGTAGTATCGGGTCCCCGGGGGATACGCAGTATTTT
CDR3aa: CASSIGSPGDTQYF

d_gene: TRBD1
v_gene: TRBV5-1
abundance: -
j_gene: TRBJ2-6
CDR3nt: TGCGCCAGCAGCGACATACAGGGGACTGGGGCCAACGTCCTGACTTTC
CDR3aa: CASSDIQGTGANVLTF

d_gene: TRBD1
v_gene: TRBV10-1
abundance: -
j_gene: TRBJ1-1
CDR3nt: TGCGCCAGCAGCACAGGGGGGATCACTGAAGCTTTCTTT
CDR3aa: CASSTGGITEAFF

d_gene: -
v_gene: TRBV19
abundance: -
j_gene: TRBJ2-7
CDR3nt: TGTGCCAGTAGTATAGCGACAGGATTCTCCTACGAGCAGTACTTC
CDR3aa: CASSIATGFSYEQYF

d_gene: -
v_gene: TRBV7-2
abundance: -
j_gene: TRBJ2-1
CDR3nt: TGTGCCAGCAGCTTGAATGCGGGGGCCATCTACAATGAGCAGTTCTTC
CDR3aa: CASSLNAGAIYNEQFF

d_gene: -
v_gene: TRBV5-6
abundance: -
j_gene: TRBJ1-5
CDR3nt: TGTGCCAGCAGGAGCCGAGGCGGCAATCAGCCCCAGCATTTT
CDR3aa: CASRSRGGNQPQHF

d_gene: TRBD1
v_gene: TRBV6-5
abundance: -
j_gene: TRBJ1-2
CDR3nt: TGTGCCAGCCAAGGCTGGACAGGGGGCTATGGCTACACCTTC
CDR3aa: CASQGWTGGYGYTF

d_gene: TRBD1
v_gene: TRBV18
abundance: -
j_gene: TRBJ2-5
CDR3nt: TGTGCCAGCTCACCGACAGGGCCCCAAGAGACCCAGTACTTC
CDR3aa: CASSPTGPQETQYF

d_gene: TRBD2
v_gene: TRBV4-1
abundance: -
j_gene: TRBJ2-3
CDR3nt: TGCGCCAGCAGCCCCTCACGGGGGGGGGCGGCAGATACGCAGTATTTT
CDR3aa: CASSPSRGGAADTQYF

d_gene: -
v_gene: TRBV11-3
abundance: -
j_gene: TRBJ2-7
CDR3nt: TGTGCCAGCAGCCCCAGTTGGAGCTCAGCCTACGAGCAGTACTTC
CDR3aa: CASSPSWSSAYEQYF

d_gene: TRBD1
v_gene: TRBV20-1
abundance: -
j_gene: TRBJ1-5
CDR3nt: TGCAGTGCTAGGACAGGGCAGCCCCAGCATTTT
CDR3aa: CSARTGQPQHF

d_gene: -
v_gene: TRBV27
abundance: -
j_gene: TRBJ1-2
CDR3nt: TGTGCCAGCAGCTCGGGGGGGCAGCACTATGGCTACACCTTC
CDR3aa: CASSSGGQHYGYTF

d_gene: -
v_gene: TRBV28
abundance: -
j_gene: TRBJ2-7
CDR3nt: TGTGCCAGCTTGACGACAGGCAACTACGAGCAGTACTTC
CDR3aa: CASLTTGNYEQYF

d_gene: TRBD1
v_gene: TRBV6-2/TRBV6-3
abundance: -
j_gene: TRBJ2-3
CDR3nt: TGTGCCAGCAGTCCAGGACAGGGCGCAGATACGCAGTATTTT
CDR3aa: CASSPGQGADTQYF

d_gene: -
v_gene: TRBV19
abundance: -
j_gene: TRBJ1-3
CDR3nt: TGTGCCAGTACGCGGGGAAACACCATATATTTT
CDR3aa: CASTRGNTIYF

d_gene: TRBD1
v_gene: TRBV4-1
abundance: once
j_gene: TRBJ2-2
CDR3nt: TGCGCCAGCAGCTTCCAGCAGGGGGCCGGGGAGCTGTTTTTT
CDR3aa: CASSFQQGAGELFF

d_gene: TRBD1
v_gene: TRBV6-5
abundance: -
j_gene: TRBJ1-1
CDR3nt: TGTGCCAGCAGAATCACAGGGGGCACGAACACTGAAGCTTTCTTT
CDR3aa: CASRITGGTNTEAFF

d_gene: -
v_gene: TRBV20-1
abundance: -
j_gene: TRBJ2-5
CDR3nt: TGCAGTGCTCCGCGCCAAGAGACCCAGTACTTC
CDR3aa: CSAPRQETQYF

d_gene: -
v_gene: TRBV7-2
abundance: -
j_gene: TRBJ1-2
CDR3nt: TGTGCCAGCAGCTTAGATCCAGTAATCGGAGGTGGCTACACCTTC
CDR3aa: CASSLDPVIGGGYTF

d_gene: -
v_gene: TRBV7-2
abundance: -
j_gene: TRBJ1-1
CDR3nt: TGTGCCAGCACCCTAGGAGTGAACACTGAAGCTTTCTTT
CDR3aa: CASTLGVNTEAFF

d_gene: TRBD2
v_gene: TRBV24-1
abundance: -
j_gene: TRBJ2-1
CDR3nt: TGTGCCACCGGGGGGAGCGGGGGGACCAATGAGCAGTTCTTC
CDR3aa: CATGGSGGTNEQFF

d_gene: -
v_gene: TRBV9
abundance: -
j_gene: TRBJ2-1
CDR3nt: TGTGCCAGCAGCGTAGAAAGCTCTACCCCGCAGTTCTTC
CDR3aa: CASSVESSTPQFF

d_gene: TRBD1
v_gene: TRBV2
abundance: -
j_gene: TRBJ1-2
CDR3nt: TGTGCCAGCAGTGCCGGGACAGGGTCCGGTGGCTACACCTTC
CDR3aa: CASSAGTGSGGYTF

d_gene: -
v_gene: TRBV5-1
abundance: -
j_gene: TRBJ2-6
CDR3nt: TGCGCCAGCAGCTTGCCAGGCTCTGGGGCCAACGTCCTGACTTTC
CDR3aa: CASSLPGSGANVLTF

d_gene: -
v_gene: TRBV28
abundance: -
j_gene: TRBJ2-7
CDR3nt: TGTGCCAGCATCAGCAGGGCCTCCTACGAGCAGTACTTC
CDR3aa: CASISRASYEQYF

d_gene: -
v_gene: TRBV30
abundance: -
j_gene: TRBJ1-2
CDR3nt: TGTGCCTGGAGTGTATATGGTAGGCAGGAGGTTCATGGCTACACCTTC
CDR3aa: CAWSVYGRQEVHGYTF

d_gene: -
v_gene: TRBV9
abundance: -
j_gene: TRBJ2-3
CDR3nt: TGTGCCAGCAGCGTAGGGCCAGATACGCAGTATTTT
CDR3aa: CASSVGPDTQYF